These 21 T cell receptor beta chains share one sample of origin, sequenced in a study of T-cell memory formation after mild COVID-19. TCRdb re-called the 5' RACE reads through MiXCR, storing one row per CDR3 protein. The profile shows 250,000 to 300,000 distinct CDR3 sequences, roughly 15% of them singletons. Sequencing input: PBMCs or a T cell subset sorted from them (not recorded which). These receptors were obtained from a man between 18 and 29 years old who had mild COVID-19 (a few samples of this study predate the infection). Cell type and time point are not known.

The table lists this clonotype with a few counts. The chain uses TRBV20-1 and TRBJ1-1, with unresolved D. The CDR3 sequence is 14 residues long. The V end was cut by 5 bases, the J end by 0 bases, with 13 bases between. CDR1 and CDR2 from the germline V gene are DFQATT and SNEGSKA (reference sequence). For the CDR3, the DNA is TGCAGTGCTCGGGCCGCCATGATGAACACTGAAGCTTTCTTT. It encodes CSARAAMMNTEAFF.

This clonotype is a singleton in its sample. The chain links TRBV6-6 to TRBJ1-5, with TRBD1 matching 9 bases. The ends lost 5 bases at V and 6 bases at J; junction bases unmatched: 5. There are 14 residues in the CDR3. The V gene's germline CDR1 is MNHNY and CDR2 SVGAGI (reference sequence). The CDR3 here is CASSGDRDFQPQHF. The DNA for the CDR3 is TGTGCCAGCAGTGGGGACAGGGACTTTCAGCCCCAGCATTTT.

This clonotype was detected many times. The V gene is TRBV12-3 or TRBV12-4, the J gene TRBJ2-3; D gene unclear. This CDR3 region has 12 residues. V was clipped by 5 bases and J by 4 bases, with 7 bases between them. CDR3 in DNA: TGTGCCAGCAGTGCTAGGGCAGATACGCAGTATTTT. It translates to CASSARADTQYF.

There are a few counts of this clonotype. The V gene is TRBV12-3 or TRBV12-4, the J gene TRBJ2-1; 9 nucleotides line up with TRBD2. The CDR3 consists of 19 residues. The V segment lost 1 base and the J segment 6 bases; nucleotides outside the gene matches: 16. CDR3 DNA: TGTGCCAGCAGTTTAGTCCGGATTCGTGCTAGCGGGGTGGGCAATGAGCAGTTCTTC. Its translation: CASSLVRIRASGVGNEQFF.

This clonotype occurred a few times. The CDR3 DNA follows: TGCGCCAGCAAAACCCCGGGACCCATGGACACGCAGTATTTT. Protein sequence: CASKTPGPMDTQYF. The chain carries TRBV5-1 and TRBJ2-3; either TRBD1 or TRBD2 may supply D (5 bases each). The germline gives CDR1 SGHRS, CDR2 YFSETQ. Trimming removed 6 bases from V and 9 bases from J, with 20 bases in between. This CDR3 has 14 amino acids.

This clonotype appeared many times. The chain combines TRBV7-9 with TRBJ1-5, with D unresolved. The CDR3 totals 17 residues. Per the germline V gene, CDR1 is SEHNR and CDR2 is FQNEAQ (reference sequence). Trimming cost V 5 bases and J 4 bases, with 21 bases left between them. The CDR3 DNA reads as TGTGCCAGCAGCGAAACCGCGGACGGCTATAATAATCAGCCCCAGCATTTT. It yields the protein CASSETADGYNNQPQHF.

V gene TRBV4-3 combines with J gene TRBJ1-5; no clear D. The CDR3 has 13 residues. With 1 base removed from V and 3 bases from J, the gap between germline ends came to 4 bases. Germline lookup yields CDR1 LGHNA and CDR2 YSLEER. CDR3 residues: CASSQGYNQPQHF. CDR3 sequence (DNA): TGCGCCAGCAGCCAAGGCTACAATCAGCCCCAGCATTTT.

The chain has TRBV3-1 and TRBJ2-7; D may be TRBD1 (5 bases). From germline, CDR1 is LGHDT and CDR2 YNNKEL (reference sequence). V lost 4 bases and J lost 0, with 31 bases in between. This CDR3 comprises 21 residues. The CDR3 protein is CASSPRGRGSRIPHSSYEQYF. CDR3 sequence (DNA): TGTGCCAGCAGCCCTCGAGGAAGGGGCAGTCGGATTCCCCACAGCTCCTACGAGCAGTACTTC.

The gene calls are TRBV30 and TRBJ1-1; 9 nucleotides agree with TRBD1. The CDR3 runs to 13 residues. Germline V lookup: CDR1 GTSNPN, CDR2 SVGIG (reference sequence). The J segment lost 6 bases and the V segment lost 2 bases, leaving 4 bases of the junction unmatched. The CDR3 is CAWSRDREAEAFF. CDR3 DNA: TGTGCCTGGAGTCGGGACAGGGAGGCTGAAGCTTTCTTT.

This clonotype turned up a few times. The V call is TRBV29-1, the J call TRBJ2-2; the match to TRBD1 covers 8 bases. This CDR3 contains 14 residues. Germline V gene lookup returns CDR1 SQVTM and CDR2 ANQGSEA. Trimming took 5 bases from V and 6 from J; bases not matched to a gene: 8. CDR3 amino acids: CSVLVQGAAGELFF. The CDR3 DNA follows: TGCAGCGTTCTCGTGCAGGGGGCCGCCGGGGAGCTGTTTTTT.

The genes are TRBV7-2 and TRBJ1-6; unclear D gene. The CDR3 spans 17 residues. Germline loops: CDR1 SGHTA, CDR2 FQGNSA. Trimming removed 1 base at V and 0 bases at J, with 10 bases between. CDR3: CASSLVQTTSYNSPLHF. CDR3 coding DNA: TGTGCCAGCAGCTTAGTGCAGACGACCTCCTATAATTCACCCCTCCACTTT.

A few counts support this clonotype. This chain connects TRBV6-5 to TRBJ1-2; D is undetermined. The CDR3 is 13 residues long. From germline, CDR1 is MNHEY and CDR2 SVGAGI. The germline V and J ends were trimmed by 7 bases and 0 bases, with 9 bases remaining between them. The CDR3 spells CASKGVANYGYTF. The CDR3 nucleotides read TGTGCCAGCAAGGGCGTAGCTAACTATGGCTACACCTTC.

This chain connects TRBV9 to TRBJ2-1; D is unclear. The CDR3 totals 12 residues. From germline, CDR1 is SGDLS and CDR2 YYNGEE. Trimming stripped 3 bases from V and 7 bases from J, with 8 bases between. The CDR3 DNA reads TGTGCCAGCAGCGGACTGGCGAATGAGCAGTTCTTC. This codes for CASSGLANEQFF.

This clonotype turned up a few times. The genes are TRBV11-2 and TRBJ1-3, with D unclear. The V end lost 5 bases, the J end lost 1 base, and 9 bases lay between the germline ends. The CDR3 consists of 14 residues. Germline CDR1 reads SGHAT; CDR2 reads FQNNGV. CDR3 in amino acids: CASSIARSGNTIYF. The CDR3 DNA reads as TGTGCCAGCAGCATAGCCAGATCTGGAAACACCATATATTTT. Based on the CDR3 plus reference TRBV11-2 and TRBJ1-3, the full variable domain is EAGVAQSPRYKIIEKRQSVAFWCNPISGHATLYWYQQILGQGPKLLIQFQNNGVVDDSQLPKDRFSAERLKGVDSTLKIQPAKLEDSAVYLCASSIARSGNTIYFGEGSWLTVV.

In its sample, this clonotype was seen a few times. V and J are TRBV7-2 and TRBJ2-2, with 8 bases lining up with TRBD2. The CDR3 is 17 amino acids. CDR1 SGHTA and CDR2 FQGNSA come from the germline V gene. V lost 6 bases and J lost 4; bases outside the gene matches: 13. CDR3 coding DNA: TGTGCCAGCAGGAGGTGGACAAGCGGGGGAATCACCGGGGAGCTGTTTTTT. It codes for CASRRWTSGGITGELFF.

The chain is built from TRBV6-2 or TRBV6-3 and TRBJ2-7; D gene uncertain. This CDR3 has 13 residues. V was shortened by 8 bases and J by 5 bases, with 16 bases between the two germline ends. The germline V gene encodes CDR1 MNHEY and CDR2 SVGEGT. CDR3 loop: CASQDISMHEQYF. The CDR3 nucleotides are TGTGCCAGCCAAGACATCTCGATGCACGAGCAGTACTTC.

This clonotype appeared a few times. The V and J genes are TRBV7-6 and TRBJ2-3; 10 bases line up with TRBD1. V dropped 1 base and J dropped 4; count of bases not matched to a gene: 5. CDR1 and CDR2 (germline): SGHVS, FNYEAQ. The CDR3 extends over 16 amino acids. The CDR3 sequence is CASSLGQGAWADTQYF. DNA of the CDR3: TGTGCCAGCAGCTTAGGACAGGGGGCCTGGGCAGATACGCAGTATTTT.

This clonotype was picked up many times. V gene TRBV24-1 combines with J gene TRBJ2-1, with 7 bases fitting TRBD1. The CDR3 spans 16 residues. Germline V gene lookup returns CDR1 KGHDR and CDR2 SFDVKD. The ends lost 2 bases at V and 7 bases at J; junction bases unmatched: 10. In DNA form, the CDR3 reads TGTGCCACCAGTGATTACTCTTCGACAGGGAAGAATGAGCAGTTCTTC. This codes for CATSDYSSTGKNEQFF.

This clonotype was seen only a few times. The rearrangement uses TRBV7-9 and TRBJ1-2, with D perhaps TRBD1 (6 bases). Germline loops: CDR1 SEHNR, CDR2 FQNEAQ (reference sequence). The CDR3 length is 11 residues. Deletions cut 8 bases from V and 6 bases from J, with 10 bases between. The DNA of the CDR3 is TGTGCCAGCGGAGAGGGGGATGGCTACACCTTC. This encodes CASGEGDGYTF.

This clonotype was recorded a few times. The chain links TRBV5-1 to TRBJ2-3; 7 nucleotides line up with TRBD1. The CDR3 totals 16 residues. Germline CDR1 SGHRS, CDR2 YFSETQ. The V gene end was trimmed by 0 bases and the J gene end by 2 bases; junction bases not matched to a gene: 6. CDR3 loop: CASSLETGAYTDTQYF. CDR3 coding DNA: TGCGCCAGCAGCTTGGAAACAGGGGCCTACACAGATACGCAGTATTTT.

This clonotype turned up a few times. This chain joins TRBV12-3 or TRBV12-4 and TRBJ1-1; possible D gene TRBD1, 5 bases. CDR3 length: 17 amino acids. With 1 base removed from V and 4 bases from J, the gap between germline ends came to 19 bases. The CDR3 is CASSLDFGGFATTEAFF. The CDR3 DNA follows: TGTGCCAGCAGTTTAGACTTCGGGGGTTTCGCCACCACTGAAGCTTTCTTT.